A selection of T cell receptor beta chains follows, all from one sample in a study of T cell repertoires in cytomegalovirus infection. Each CDR3 protein gets one entry after TCRdb re-called the reads with MiXCR. Counted here are around 230,000 distinct CDR3 sequences, under 8.5% occurring once; the ten biggest clones make up around 6%. The sequenced material came from PBMCs. The source of these receptors is a human donor in good health (CMV status not recorded). Some clones in this sample may be carry-over from other donors' samples. Both conserved end residues are trimmed from each CDR3. Fields, in order: CDR3 protein, clone size, V gene, J gene. Expanded clones are given a class, and other clones once, few, many or no size at all.

CDR3 protein: SALEGEGFGYT
clone size: many
V gene: TRBV20-1
J gene: TRBJ1-2

CDR3 protein: AGSGAYLTDTQY
clone size: many
V gene: TRBV7-2
J gene: TRBJ2-3

CDR3 protein: ASSLGSALG
clone size: many
V gene: TRBV7-2
J gene: TRBJ2-2

CDR3 protein: ASSLIGGGNQPQH
clone size: few
V gene: TRBV5-8
J gene: TRBJ1-5

CDR3 protein: ASSSRYSGGSYNEQF
clone size: many
V gene: TRBV5-4
J gene: TRBJ2-1

CDR3 protein: ASSLTTSTGYT
clone size: many
V gene: TRBV11-2
J gene: TRBJ1-2

CDR3 protein: ASSQETGIRGDTQY
clone size: many
V gene: TRBV4-3
J gene: TRBJ2-3

CDR3 protein: ASSATLAGAYNEQF
clone size: many
V gene: TRBV19
J gene: TRBJ2-1

CDR3 protein: ASSLARPARTDTQY
clone size: many
V gene: TRBV7-8
J gene: TRBJ2-3

CDR3 protein: ASSLIRNSPLH
clone size: many
V gene: TRBV7-2
J gene: TRBJ1-6

CDR3 protein: SAPGGLGSYNEQF
clone size: many
V gene: TRBV29-1
J gene: TRBJ2-1

CDR3 protein: ASSFDRGYGYT
clone size: many
V gene: TRBV5-1
J gene: TRBJ1-2

CDR3 protein: ASRPLTGGAYEQY
clone size: few
V gene: TRBV28
J gene: TRBJ2-7

CDR3 protein: ASSLVQPSGGAYEQY
clone size: many
V gene: TRBV7-2
J gene: TRBJ2-7

CDR3 protein: ASTSGQGAYEQY
clone size: many
V gene: TRBV2
J gene: TRBJ2-7

CDR3 protein: ASSGPGHRNYEAF
clone size: -
V gene: TRBV7-9
J gene: TRBJ1-1

CDR3 protein: ASSPSGGSSDTQY
clone size: many
V gene: TRBV7-3
J gene: TRBJ2-3

CDR3 protein: ASSRLNVGNTIY
clone size: many
V gene: TRBV7-9
J gene: TRBJ1-3

CDR3 protein: SVERIGVRAF
clone size: many
V gene: TRBV29-1
J gene: TRBJ1-1